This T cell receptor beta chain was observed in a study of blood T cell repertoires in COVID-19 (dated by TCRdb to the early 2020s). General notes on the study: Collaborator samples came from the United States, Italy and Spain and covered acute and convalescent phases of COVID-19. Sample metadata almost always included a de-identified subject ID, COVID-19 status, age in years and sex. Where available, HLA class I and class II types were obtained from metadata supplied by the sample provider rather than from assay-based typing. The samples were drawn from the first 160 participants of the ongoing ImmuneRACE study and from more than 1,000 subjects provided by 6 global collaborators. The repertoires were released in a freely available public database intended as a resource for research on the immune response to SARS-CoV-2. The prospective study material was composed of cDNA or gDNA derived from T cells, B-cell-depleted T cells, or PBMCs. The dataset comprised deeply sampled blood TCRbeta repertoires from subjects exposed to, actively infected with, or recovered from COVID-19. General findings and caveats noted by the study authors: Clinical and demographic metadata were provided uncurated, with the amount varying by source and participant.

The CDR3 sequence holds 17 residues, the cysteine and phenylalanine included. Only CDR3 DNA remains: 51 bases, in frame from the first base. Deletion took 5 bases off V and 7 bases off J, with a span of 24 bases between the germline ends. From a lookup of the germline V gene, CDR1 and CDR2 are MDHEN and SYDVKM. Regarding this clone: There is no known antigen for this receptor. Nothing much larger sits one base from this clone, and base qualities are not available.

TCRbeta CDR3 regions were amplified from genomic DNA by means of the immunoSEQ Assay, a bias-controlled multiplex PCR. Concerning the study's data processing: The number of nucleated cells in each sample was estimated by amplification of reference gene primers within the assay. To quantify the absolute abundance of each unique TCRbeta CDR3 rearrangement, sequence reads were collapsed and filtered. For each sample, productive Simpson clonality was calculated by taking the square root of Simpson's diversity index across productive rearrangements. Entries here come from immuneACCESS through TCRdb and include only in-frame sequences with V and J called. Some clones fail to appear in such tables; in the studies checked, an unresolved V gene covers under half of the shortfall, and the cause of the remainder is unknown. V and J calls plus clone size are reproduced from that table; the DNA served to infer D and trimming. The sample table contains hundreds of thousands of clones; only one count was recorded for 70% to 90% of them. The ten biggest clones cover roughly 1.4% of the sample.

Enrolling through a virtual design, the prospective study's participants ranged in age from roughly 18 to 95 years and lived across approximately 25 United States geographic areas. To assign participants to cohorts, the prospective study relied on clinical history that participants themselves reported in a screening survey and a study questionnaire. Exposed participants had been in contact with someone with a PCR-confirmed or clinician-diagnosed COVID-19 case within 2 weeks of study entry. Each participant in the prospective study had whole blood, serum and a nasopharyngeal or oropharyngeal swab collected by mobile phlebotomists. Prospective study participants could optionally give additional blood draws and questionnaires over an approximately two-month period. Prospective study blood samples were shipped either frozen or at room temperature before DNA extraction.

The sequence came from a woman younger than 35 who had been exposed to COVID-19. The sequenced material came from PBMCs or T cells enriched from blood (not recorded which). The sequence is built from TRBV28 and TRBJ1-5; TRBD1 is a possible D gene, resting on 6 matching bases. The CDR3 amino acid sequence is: CASSPTPFAPGGQPQHF. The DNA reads TGTGCCAGCAGTCCGACCCCTTTCGCTCCGGGGGGCCAGCCCCAGCATTTT. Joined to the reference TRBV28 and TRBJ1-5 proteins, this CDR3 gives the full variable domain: DVKVTQSSRYLVKRTGEKVFLECVQDMDHENMFWYRQDPGLGLRLIYFSYDVKMKEKGDIPEGYSVSREKKERFSLILESASTNQTSMYLCASSPTPFAPGGQPQHFGDGTRLSIL.